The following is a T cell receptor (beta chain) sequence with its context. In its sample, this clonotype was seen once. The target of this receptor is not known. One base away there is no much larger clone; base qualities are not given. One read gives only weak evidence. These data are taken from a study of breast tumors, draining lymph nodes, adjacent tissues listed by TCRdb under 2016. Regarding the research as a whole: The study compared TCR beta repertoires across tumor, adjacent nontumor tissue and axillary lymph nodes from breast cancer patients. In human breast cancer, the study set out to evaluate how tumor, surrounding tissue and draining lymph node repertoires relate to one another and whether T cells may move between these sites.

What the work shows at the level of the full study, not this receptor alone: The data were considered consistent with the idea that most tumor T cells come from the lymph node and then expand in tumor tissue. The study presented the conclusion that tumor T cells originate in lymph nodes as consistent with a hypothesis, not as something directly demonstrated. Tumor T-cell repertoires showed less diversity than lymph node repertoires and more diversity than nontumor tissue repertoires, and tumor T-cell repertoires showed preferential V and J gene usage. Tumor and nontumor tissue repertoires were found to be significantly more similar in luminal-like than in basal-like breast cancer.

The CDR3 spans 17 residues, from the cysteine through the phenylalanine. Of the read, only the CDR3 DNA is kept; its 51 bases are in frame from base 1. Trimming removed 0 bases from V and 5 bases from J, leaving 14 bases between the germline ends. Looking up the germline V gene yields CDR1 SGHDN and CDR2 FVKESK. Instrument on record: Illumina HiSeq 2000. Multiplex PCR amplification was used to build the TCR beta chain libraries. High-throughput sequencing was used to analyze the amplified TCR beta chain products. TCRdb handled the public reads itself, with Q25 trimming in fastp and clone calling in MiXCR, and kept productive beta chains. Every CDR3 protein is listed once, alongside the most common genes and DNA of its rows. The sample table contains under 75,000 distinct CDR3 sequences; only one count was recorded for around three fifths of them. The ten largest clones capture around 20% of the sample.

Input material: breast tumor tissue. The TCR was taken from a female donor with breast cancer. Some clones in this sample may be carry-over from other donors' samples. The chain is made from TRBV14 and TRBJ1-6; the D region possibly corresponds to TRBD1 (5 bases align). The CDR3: CASSQDWGGADNSPLHF. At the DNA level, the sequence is TGTGCCAGCAGCCAAGATTGGGGTGGGGCTGATAATTCACCCCTCCACTTT.